Following are 18 T cell receptor beta chains from one sample sequenced in a study of blood T cell repertoires in COVID-19. Here immunoSEQ multiplex PCR was the method, and the copy in TCRdb shows in-frame clones only, minus some. The data hold some 120,000 clones, with more than 80% observed a single time. Material for sequencing was peripheral blood. The origin of the receptors is a human donor in a cohort sampled during active COVID-19.

The V and J genes are TRBV27 and TRBJ2-1; a weak D match, TRBD2 (5 bases). Germline CDR1 reads MNHEY; CDR2 reads SMNVEV (reference sequence). V was trimmed by 7 bases and J by 0 bases, leaving 13 bases between them. CDR3 length: 15 amino acids. The CDR3 is CASNFRGSSYNEQFF. The CDR3 nucleotides read TGTGCCAGCAATTTTCGGGGTAGCTCCTACAATGAGCAGTTCTTC.

The J gene is TRBJ1-1, the V gene TRBV29-1, with D possibly matching TRBD1 (5 bases). Germline V gene sequence: CDR1 SQVTM, CDR2 ANQGSEA. This CDR3 contains 13 residues. Between the trimmed V and J ends, which lost 8 bases and 3 bases, there was a span of 16 bases. The CDR3 here is CSLSRGLDTEAFF. The CDR3 nucleotides are TGCAGCTTATCGCGGGGGTTGGACACTGAAGCTTTCTTT.

V gene TRBV20-1 combines with J gene TRBJ2-2, with 9 nucleotides matching TRBD2. The V and J ends lost 3 bases and 7 bases, in that order; junction bases with no gene match: 9. CDR1 and CDR2 (germline): DFQATT, SNEGSKA (reference sequence). The CDR3 has 15 amino acids. CDR3 DNA sequence: TGCAGTGCTAGTCGCGGGGGGGCCAGAGGCGGGGAGCTGTTTTTT. Protein sequence: CSASRGGARGGELFF.

The V call is TRBV2, the J call TRBJ1-6, with 9 bases aligning to TRBD1. The V gene's germline CDR1 is SNHLY and CDR2 FYNNEI. The CDR3 spans 14 residues. V dropped 0 bases and J dropped 10; count of bases not matched to a gene: 1. The CDR3 is CASSEATGGSPLHF. In DNA form, the CDR3 reads TGTGCCAGCAGTGAAGCTACAGGGGGCTCACCCCTCCACTTT.

This clone has a count of ten or more. DNA for the CDR3: TGTGCCATCCTGCTGGGACACCAGAAAGTCACCTATAATTCACCCCTCCACTTT. It is translated as CAILLGHQKVTYNSPLHF. The chain has TRBV7-9 and TRBJ1-6; TRBD1 might be the D (6 bases). V was trimmed by 10 bases and J by 2 bases, leaving 24 bases between them. CDR1 is SEHNR and CDR2 is FQNEAQ in the germline V gene (reference sequence). The CDR3 extends over 18 amino acids.

The chain is built from TRBV11-3 and TRBJ2-2; 7 bases map to TRBD2. CDR3 size: 15 residues. After removal of 3 bases from V and 2 bases from J, the junction contained 3 bases not matched to a gene. In germline, CDR1 is SGHNT, CDR2 YENEEA. The CDR3 region is CASSLGGVNTGELFF. The CDR3 DNA reads as TGTGCCAGCAGCTTGGGGGGGGTCAACACCGGGGAGCTGTTTTTT.

V gene TRBV5-6 combines with J gene TRBJ2-5, with 7 bases aligning to TRBD2. Germline V gene data show CDR1 as SGHDT and CDR2 as YYEEEE. V dropped 4 bases and J dropped 5; count of bases not matched to a gene: 8. The CDR3 has 14 residues. As DNA, the CDR3 is TGTGCCAGCAGCGGGAGAACTAGCGCCGAGACCCAGTACTTC. It is translated as CASSGRTSAETQYF.

This clone was observed a few times. The chain carries TRBV3-1 (or the pseudogene TRBV3-2) and TRBJ2-1, with 7 bases matching TRBD2. With V trimmed by 1 base and J by 3 bases, 6 bases remained unmatched. CDR1 and CDR2 (germline): LGHDT, YNNKEL (reference sequence). The CDR3 is 16 residues long. The CDR3 is CASSQGGGRVYNEQFF. For the CDR3, the DNA is TGTGCCAGCAGCCAAGGGGGAGGGAGGGTCTACAATGAGCAGTTCTTC.

The rearrangement uses TRBV25-1 and TRBJ1-1; D not certain. Germline-derived CDR1 and CDR2 are MGHDK and SYGVNS. The CDR3 covers 12 residues. V lost 1 base, J lost 8 bases, and 8 bases lay in between. The CDR3 DNA reads as TGTGCCAGCAGTGAATTAGGAGGGGAAGCTTTCTTT. It codes for CASSELGGEAFF.

The rearrangement links TRBV28 to TRBJ2-5, with TRBD2 matching over 7 bases. The germline V gene has CDR1 MDHEN and CDR2 SYDVKM. The V segment lost 2 bases and the J segment 5 bases; nucleotides outside the gene matches: 5. This CDR3 region has 14 residues. This CDR3 is CASSLGGEVETQYF. Written as DNA, the CDR3 is TGTGCCAGCAGTTTAGGGGGGGAAGTTGAGACCCAGTACTTC.

The chain links TRBV6-2 or TRBV6-3 to TRBJ2-1; 12 positions match TRBD2. The CDR3 contains 16 residues. Per germline, CDR1 MNHEY and CDR2 SVGEGT. Germline trimming cut 0 bases from V and 4 bases from J; bases unmatched to any gene: 1. The CDR3 DNA reads TGTGCCAGCAGTTACTCCGGACTAGCGGGGTACAATGAGCAGTTCTTC. Its protein product is CASSYSGLAGYNEQFF.

V usage is TRBV3-1 (or the pseudogene TRBV3-2) and J usage is TRBJ1-1, with 9 nucleotides matching TRBD1. This CDR3 comprises 13 residues. Germline V gives CDR1 LGHDT, CDR2 YNNKEL (reference sequence). J gave up 9 bases and V 3 bases, and 5 bases lay outside the gene matches. The CDR3 DNA follows: TGTGCCAGCAGCCAGGGACAGGGCCATCAAGCTTTCTTT. Translated, it gives CASSQGQGHQAFF.

The genes are TRBV3-1 (or the pseudogene TRBV3-2) and TRBJ2-4, with D possibly TRBD2 on 6 matching bases. This CDR3 is built from 14 residues. CDR1 LGHDT and CDR2 YNNKEL come from the germline V gene (reference sequence). Trimming took off 1 base at V and 6 bases at J, with 10 bases between the two ends. This CDR3 reads CASSQGGGLNIQYF. The CDR3 DNA follows: TGTGCCAGCAGCCAAGGTGGGGGACTAAACATTCAGTACTTC.

This clone has just a few counts. The V and J genes are TRBV9 and TRBJ2-1; D gene unclear. Trimming shortened V by 3 bases and J by 0 bases, and 10 bases separated the two germline ends. CDR3 size: 15 residues. Germline V CDR1 and CDR2: SGDLS, YYNGEE. The DNA for the CDR3 is TGTGCCAGCAGCGGCCAGGCGAGCTCCTACAATGAGCAGTTCTTC. It is translated as CASSGQASSYNEQFF.

V and J are TRBV9 and TRBJ2-7; no definite D call. This CDR3 region has 14 residues. CDR1 SGDLS and CDR2 YYNGEE come from the germline V gene. V lost 0 bases, J lost 3 bases, and 10 bases lay in between. CDR3 sequence (DNA): TGTGCCAGCAGCGTAGGAGGCTTACACTACGAGCAGTACGTC. Protein sequence: CASSVGGLHYEQYV.

The rearrangement links TRBV7-9 to TRBJ1-6; D remains ambiguous. Germline V gene lookup returns CDR1 SEHNR and CDR2 FQNEAQ (reference sequence). There are 16 residues in the CDR3. V was trimmed by 2 bases and J by 6 bases, leaving 14 bases between them. This CDR3 is CASSLYPGDSNSPLHF. DNA of the CDR3: TGTGCCAGCAGCTTATACCCCGGGGATTCTAATTCACCCCTCCACTTT.

The chain employs TRBV7-2 and TRBJ2-1, with 11 bases matching TRBD1. Germline V gene lookup returns CDR1 SGHTA and CDR2 FQGNSA. The CDR3 runs to 16 residues. Trimming removed 5 bases from V and 3 bases from J; junction bases left unmatched: 6. In nucleotides, the CDR3 is TGTGCCAGCAGCCGCTCGGGACAGGGGGGCTACAATGAGCAGTTCTTC. This translates into CASSRSGQGGYNEQFF.

The chain recombines TRBV3-1 (or the pseudogene TRBV3-2) with TRBJ1-4, with D possibly being TRBD1 (5 bases). This CDR3 is built from 17 residues. CDR1 and CDR2 (germline): LGHDT, YNNKEL (reference sequence). V was cut by 4 bases and J by 1 base, with 16 bases left in between. CDR3 in DNA: TGTGCCAGCAGCCCTCTAGACAGATGGCGAACTAATGAAAAACTGTTTTTT. Translated: CASSPLDRWRTNEKLFF.